This T cell receptor (beta chain) was sequenced in a study of OX40 agonist ivuxolimab in advanced cancers. General notes on the study: The costimulatory receptor OX40 (CD134) was targeted by ivuxolimab, a fully human IgG2 agonistic monoclonal antibody. Patients were allowed to have had prior anti-PD-1, anti-PD-L1 or anti-CTLA-4 therapy, and 30% to 40% of the dose-escalation patients had been treated with checkpoint inhibitors. Intravenous ivuxolimab was administered to patients every 2 weeks at six dose levels: 0.01, 0.1, 0.3, 1.5, 3 and 10 mg/kg. The monotherapy dose-escalation portion (N ≈ 57 patients) of the phase I ivuxolimab trial is reported in the paper. The point of sequencing TCRbeta in the periphery was to test whether ivuxolimab changed TCR sequence diversity and drove clonal T-cell expansion. In the dose-escalation cohort, over 65% of patients were male, and the mean age was approximately 60 years, with a range of about 23 to 85. Of the roughly 54 patients in dose escalation, some 20 had hepatocellular carcinoma, approximately 15 had melanoma, 9 had renal cell carcinoma and 9 had head and neck cancer. Partial responses were achieved by three dose-escalation patients, of whom one had hepatocellular carcinoma and two had cutaneous melanoma. Results the study describes overall, beyond this receptor: At doses of 0.1 to 3.0 mg/kg, clonal expansion of both CD4+ and CD8+ T cells in blood was seen between baseline and week 6. Low levels of normalized T-cell clonal expansion were also seen in some patients who did not respond. After ivuxolimab, expanded clones were on average more numerous among CD8+ T cells than among CD4+ T cells. Antigen specificity was not determined for the clonally expanded peripheral T cells. In the 0.1-3.0 mg/kg groups, partial responders were among the patients with the lowest normalized peripheral clonal expansion, particularly in CD8+ T cells.

Trimmed from V: 5 bases; trimmed from J: 4 bases; junction bases lacking a gene match: 6. CDR1 SSHAT and CDR2 FNYEAQ are derived from the germline V gene (reference sequence). Reading from cysteine to phenylalanine, the CDR3 counts 14 amino acids. Just CDR3 DNA is preserved here, 42 bases in frame from base 1. For sequencing of the TCRbeta CDR3 region, genomic DNA was extracted from the sorted cells. TCRbeta CDR3 regions were sequenced using the immunoSEQ Assay. TCRdb retrieved this table from immuneACCESS and kept in-frame rearrangements only. Not all clones are present; in checked studies, unresolved V genes account for under half, and no reason is known for the remainder. This sample is represented by about 52,000 clones; over 70% of them were singletons. In total, the top ten clones hold 12% of the sample. As for this clone: No antigen is known for it. No base quality values were provided; no much bigger clone lies one nucleotide off.

The trial excluded patients who had a history of autoimmune disease or who were on systemic immunosuppression. In every dose cohort, peripheral blood was drawn for TCR sequencing at baseline, cycle 4 day 1, and cycle 7 day 1. Samples came from an open-label, multicenter, first-in-human phase I dose-escalation trial of ivuxolimab. Adults with locally advanced or metastatic head and neck squamous cell, hepatocellular, melanoma or renal cell carcinoma were enrolled in the trial. Before TCR sequencing, CD4+ T cells and CD8+ T cells from peripheral blood were sorted into separate populations. The chain is assembled from TRBV7-7 and TRBJ2-3, with 7 bases matching TRBD2. The sequence was collected from an adult with an advanced solid tumor such as melanoma, head and neck, liver or kidney cancer. Sequences were derived from CD4+ or CD8+ T cells sorted from blood, sampled in a trial of the OX40 agonist ivuxolimab. The CDR3 protein: CASSPRLAADTQYF. DNA sequence: TGTGCCAGCAGCCCGCGTCTAGCGGCAGATACGCAGTATTTT.